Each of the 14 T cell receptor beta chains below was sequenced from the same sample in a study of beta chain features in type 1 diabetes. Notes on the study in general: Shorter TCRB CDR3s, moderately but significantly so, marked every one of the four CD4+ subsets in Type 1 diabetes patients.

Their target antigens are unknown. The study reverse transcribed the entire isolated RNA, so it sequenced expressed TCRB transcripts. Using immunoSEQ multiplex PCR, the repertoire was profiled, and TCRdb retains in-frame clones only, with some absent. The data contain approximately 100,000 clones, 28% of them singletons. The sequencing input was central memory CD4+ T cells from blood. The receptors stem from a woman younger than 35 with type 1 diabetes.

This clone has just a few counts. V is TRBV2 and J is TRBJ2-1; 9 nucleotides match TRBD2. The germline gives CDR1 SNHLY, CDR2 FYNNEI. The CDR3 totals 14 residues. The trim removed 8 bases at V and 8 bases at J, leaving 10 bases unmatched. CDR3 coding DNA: TGTGCCAGCTCCCGCCGACTAGCGGTCGATGAGCAGTTCTTC. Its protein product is CASSRRLAVDEQFF.

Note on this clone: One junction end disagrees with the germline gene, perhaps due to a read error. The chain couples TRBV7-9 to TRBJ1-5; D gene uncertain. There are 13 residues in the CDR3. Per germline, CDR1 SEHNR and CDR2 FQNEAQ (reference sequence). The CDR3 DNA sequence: TGTGCCAGCAGCCCGGACGGGGATCATCCCCAGCATTTT. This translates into CASSPDGDHPQHF.

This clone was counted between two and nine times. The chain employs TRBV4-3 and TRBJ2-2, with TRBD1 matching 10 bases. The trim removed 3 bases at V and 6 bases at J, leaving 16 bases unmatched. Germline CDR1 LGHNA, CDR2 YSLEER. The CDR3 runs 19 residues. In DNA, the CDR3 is TGCGCCAGCAGCCACACTGTCCCGGGACAGGGGTGGAGGGCCGGGGAGCTGTTTTTT. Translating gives CASSHTVPGQGWRAGELFF.

CDR3: CASSQETGNTGELFF. Written as DNA, the CDR3 is TGCGCCAGCAGCCAAGAGACAGGGAACACCGGGGAGCTGTTTTTT. The chain links TRBV4-3 to TRBJ2-2, with D maybe TRBD1 (6 bases). Germline V gene data show CDR1 as LGHNA and CDR2 as YSLEER. This CDR3 has 15 residues. V was trimmed by 0 bases and J by 1 base, leaving 6 bases between them.

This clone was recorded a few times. The CDR3: CASSTITRGGTEAFF. In DNA, the CDR3 is TGTGCCAGCAGCACGATAACCAGGGGAGGGACTGAAGCTTTCTTT. This chain joins TRBV5-4 and TRBJ1-1; D possibly corresponds to TRBD1 (6 bases). From germline, CDR1 is SGHNT and CDR2 YYREEE (reference sequence). This CDR3 contains 15 residues. Trimming left V 4 bases short and J 5 bases short, with 18 bases between.

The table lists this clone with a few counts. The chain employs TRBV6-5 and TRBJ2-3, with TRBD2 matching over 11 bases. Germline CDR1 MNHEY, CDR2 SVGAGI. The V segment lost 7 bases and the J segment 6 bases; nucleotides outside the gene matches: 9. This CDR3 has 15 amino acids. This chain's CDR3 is CASNDIAGGPDTQYF. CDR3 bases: TGTGCCAGCAATGATATAGCGGGAGGGCCGGATACGCAGTATTTT.

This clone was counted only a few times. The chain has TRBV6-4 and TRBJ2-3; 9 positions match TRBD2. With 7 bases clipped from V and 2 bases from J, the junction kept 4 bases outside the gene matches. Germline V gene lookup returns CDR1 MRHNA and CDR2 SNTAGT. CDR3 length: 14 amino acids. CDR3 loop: CASIAGELTDTQYF. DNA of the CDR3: TGTGCCAGCATAGCGGGAGAGCTCACAGATACGCAGTATTTT.

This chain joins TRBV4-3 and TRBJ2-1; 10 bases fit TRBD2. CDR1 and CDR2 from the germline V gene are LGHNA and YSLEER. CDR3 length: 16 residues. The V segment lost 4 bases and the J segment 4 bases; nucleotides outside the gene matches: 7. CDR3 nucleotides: TGCGCCAGCAGCCGAACATCTAGCGGGAGTTACAATGAGCAGTTCTTC. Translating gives CASSRTSSGSYNEQFF.

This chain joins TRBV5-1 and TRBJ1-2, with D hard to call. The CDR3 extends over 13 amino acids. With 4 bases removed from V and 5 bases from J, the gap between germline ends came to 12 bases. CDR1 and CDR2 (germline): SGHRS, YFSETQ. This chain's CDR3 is CASSPGTFYGYTF. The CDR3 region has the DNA TGCGCCAGCAGCCCTGGCACCTTTTATGGCTACACCTTC.

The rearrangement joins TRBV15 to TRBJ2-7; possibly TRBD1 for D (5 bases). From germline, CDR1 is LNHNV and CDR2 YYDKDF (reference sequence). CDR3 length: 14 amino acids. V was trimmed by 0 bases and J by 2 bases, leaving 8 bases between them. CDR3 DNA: TGTGCCACCAGCAGAGATGCCAGGGCCTACGAGCAGTACTTC. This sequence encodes CATSRDARAYEQYF.

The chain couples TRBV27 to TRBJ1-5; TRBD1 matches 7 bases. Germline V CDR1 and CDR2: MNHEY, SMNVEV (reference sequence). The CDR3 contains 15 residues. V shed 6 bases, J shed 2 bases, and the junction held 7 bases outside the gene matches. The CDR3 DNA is TGTGCCAGCAGGTCCCGGGACAGAGGCAATCAGCCCCAGCATTTT. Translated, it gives CASRSRDRGNQPQHF.

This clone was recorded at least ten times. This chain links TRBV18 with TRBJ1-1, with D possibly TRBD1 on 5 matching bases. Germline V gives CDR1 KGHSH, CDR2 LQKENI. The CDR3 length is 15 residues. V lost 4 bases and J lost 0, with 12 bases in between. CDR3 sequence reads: CASSLLGHLNTEAFF. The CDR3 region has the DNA TGTGCCAGCTCACTCCTAGGACACCTGAACACTGAAGCTTTCTTT.

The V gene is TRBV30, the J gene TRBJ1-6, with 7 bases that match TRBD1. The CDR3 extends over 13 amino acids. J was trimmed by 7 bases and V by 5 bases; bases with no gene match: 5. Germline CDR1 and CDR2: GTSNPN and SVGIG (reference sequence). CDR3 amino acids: CAWGQVQNSPLHF. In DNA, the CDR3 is TGTGCCTGGGGACAGGTACAAAATTCACCCCTCCACTTT.

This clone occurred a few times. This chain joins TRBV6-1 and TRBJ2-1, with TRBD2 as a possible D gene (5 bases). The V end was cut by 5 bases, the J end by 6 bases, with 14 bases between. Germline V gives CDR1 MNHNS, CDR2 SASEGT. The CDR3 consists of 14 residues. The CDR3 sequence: CASSRTSRGNEQFF. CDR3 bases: TGTGCCAGCAGTCGAACCTCTCGGGGCAATGAGCAGTTCTTC.